The T cell receptor (gamma chain) under discussion was sequenced for a study of Vγ9Vδ2 T cells in congenital toxoplasmosis (dated by TCRdb to about 2021). In the study overall: IgG, IgM and IgA serology, Western blot and an in-house interferon-gamma release assay were used to diagnose congenital toxoplasmosis. Gamma and delta chain CDR3 repertoires of sorted blood gammadelta T cells were compared between congenitally T. gondii-infected and uninfected infants. Infant repertoires were sequenced at 2 months after birth and at 1 year of age. At 2 months, TCR sequencing included roughly five infected and 10 to 11 uninfected infants, and at 1 year it included 3 infected and 4 uninfected infants. General findings and caveats noted by the study authors: Germline-encoded fetal-type TRDV2 CDR3 sequences seemed to be more prevalent in infected than in uninfected approximately 2-month-old infants, with an in utero expansion footprint being suggested. Repertoire differences between infected and uninfected infants were less clearly seen at 1 year of age than at 2 months. At 2 months, infected infants appeared to have fewer N additions in TRGV9 and TRDV2 CDR3s than uninfected infants, particularly in TRDV2-TRDJ1 sequences. Both infected and uninfected infants showed high prevalence of a public TRGV9 clonotype. Two months was the earliest age with enough suitable sample material for TCR repertoire analysis, so newborn repertoires were not sequenced.

The germline V gene specifies EGSTGY as CDR1 and YDSYTSSV as CDR2. Spanning cysteine to phenylalanine, the CDR3 consists of 9 amino acids. The sequence is cut down to CDR3 DNA, 27 bases in frame from base 1. Mothers of both infected and uninfected infants received the same treatment, using spiramycin and/or pyrimethamine plus sulfadiazine plus folinic acid. Every infant, whether infected or uninfected, was delivered at term, after more than 37 weeks of gestation. About 1 mL of blood was processed into PBMCs by Lymphoprep gradient centrifugation, after which the PBMCs were cryopreserved in liquid nitrogen and shipped to Belgium. Thawed PBMCs were labeled with Zombie NIR viability dye and stained with CD3, TCR gammadelta, Vgamma9 and Vdelta2 antibodies. A FACSAria III was used to sort CD3+ TCRgammadelta+ T cells, reaching a mean purity of approximately 98%. For each sample, the RNeasy Micro Kit was used to isolate RNA from around 10,000 sorted gammadelta T cells. The infants were born to mothers who were enrolled with primary T. gondii infection during pregnancy. Peripheral blood was collected from the infants at an outpatient microbiology and virology center in Pavia, Italy.

This clone was seen a single time. No cognate antigen has been identified for it. The junction departs from the called germline gene at one end, perhaps through a read error. cDNA was made by template-switch reverse transcription with TRGC- and TRDC-specific primers in one tube, using SuperScript II. The TRGC primer was designed so that it binds both the TRGC1 and the TRGC2 constant genes. The KAPA Real-Time Library Amplification Kit was used for TRG and TRD amplification, and AMPure XP bead purification was performed between steps. Index PCR with the Nextera XT Index Kit was used to attach the Illumina sequencing adapters. TRG and TRD amplicons were sequenced on an Illumina MiSeq with the V2 300 kit, giving 150 bp paired-end reads. Per the original workflow: Before any further analysis, FastQC version 0.11.8 was used to check read quality. Reads were mapped to GenBank TRG or TRD reference genes, and MiXCR version 3.0.3 was used to assemble CDR3 sequences. Default MiXCR settings were kept, except that 3 rather than 5 consecutive nucleotides were used to assemble TRDD gene segments. N additions, CDR3 length, J segment length and clonotype sharing between samples were computed with VDJtools version 1.2.1. Out-of-frame CDR3 sequences and those containing stop codons were excluded from analysis. The overlap of infant repertoires with previously published Vgamma9Vdelta2 repertoires from fetal, cord blood and adult blood was compared. TCRdb called clones from the public reads with CATT, and repeated DNA sequences were later combined into one row. The authors' filters were not applied to this entry. The sample has approximately 150 gamma-chain clones on record, about 4.5% of them singletons. The ten top clones hold over 55% of the sample.

The sequence derives from a child under 10 years old born to a mother with Toxoplasma gondii infection during pregnancy, either congenitally infected or uninfected (not recorded which). Sample: gamma-delta T cells from blood. The sequence joins TRGV4 to TRGJP1. This receptor has the CDR3 CTTGWFKIF. The bases read TGTACCACTGGTTGGTTCAAGATATTT.